Below are 2 T cell receptor beta chains sequenced from a single sample in a study of beta chain features in type 1 diabetes. Reverse transcribing all isolated RNA meant expressed TCRB transcripts were sequenced. Sequencing used immunoSEQ multiplex PCR; TCRdb keeps in-frame clones, though not all of them. This sample has some 290,000 clones, with roughly 24% found just once. General study points: Moderately but significantly shorter TCRB CDR3s were found in Type 1 diabetes patients in all four CD4+ subsets.

No antigens are known for them. The sequenced sample consisted of naive CD4+ T cells from blood. The origin of the receptors is a woman under 40 with type 1 diabetes.

This clone appeared a few times. The rearrangement joins TRBV19 to TRBJ2-2; TRBD2 aligns across 7 bases. This CDR3 is built from 15 residues. In germline, CDR1 is LNHDA, CDR2 SQIVND (reference sequence). The V and J ends lost 4 bases and 6 bases, in that order; junction bases with no gene match: 8. CDR3 in DNA: TGTGCCAGTAGTAGCAGCGGGGACCAGGCCGGGGAGCTGTTTTTT. Protein product: CASSSSGDQAGELFF.

This clone was detected only a few times. The chain recombines TRBV18 with TRBJ2-7, with no clear D. The germline V gene encodes CDR1 KGHSH and CDR2 LQKENI. CDR3 length equals 13 residues. Trimming took 2 bases from V and 0 from J, leaving 5 bases between them. The CDR3, as DNA: TGTGCCAGCTCACCAGGGCACTCCTACGAGCAGTACTTC. This translates into CASSPGHSYEQYF. Full variable domain (missing parts from reference TRBV18 and TRBJ2-7): NAGVMQNPRHLVRRRGQEARLRCSPMKGHSHVYWYRQLPEEGLKFMVYLQKENIIDESGMPKERFSAEFPKEGPSILRIQQVVRGDSAAYFCASSPGHSYEQYFGPGTRLTVT.